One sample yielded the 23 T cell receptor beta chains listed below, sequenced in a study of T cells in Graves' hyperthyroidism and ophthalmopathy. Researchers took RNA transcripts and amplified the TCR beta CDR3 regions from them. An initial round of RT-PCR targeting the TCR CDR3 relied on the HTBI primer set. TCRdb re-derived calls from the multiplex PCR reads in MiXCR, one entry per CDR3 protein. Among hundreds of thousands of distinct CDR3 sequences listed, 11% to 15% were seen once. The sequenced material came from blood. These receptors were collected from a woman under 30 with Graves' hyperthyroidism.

The CDR3 DNA reads as TGTGCCAGCAGTTCCTTGGACAGGCGCTACCAAGAGACCCAGTACTTC. Translated, it gives CASSSLDRRYQETQYF. V and J are TRBV27 and TRBJ2-5; TRBD1 matches at 7 bases. The V gene end was trimmed by 4 bases and the J gene end by 0 bases; junction bases not matched to a gene: 8. Germline CDR1 and CDR2: MNHEY and SMNVEV (reference sequence). The CDR3 length is 16 residues.

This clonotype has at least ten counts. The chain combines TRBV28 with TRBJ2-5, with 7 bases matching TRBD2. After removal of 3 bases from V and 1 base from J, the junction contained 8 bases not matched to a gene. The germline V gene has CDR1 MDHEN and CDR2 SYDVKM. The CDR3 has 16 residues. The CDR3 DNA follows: TGTGCCAGCAGTTTTCTGGCGGGAGCCCGCCAAGAGACCCAGTACTTC. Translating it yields CASSFLAGARQETQYF.

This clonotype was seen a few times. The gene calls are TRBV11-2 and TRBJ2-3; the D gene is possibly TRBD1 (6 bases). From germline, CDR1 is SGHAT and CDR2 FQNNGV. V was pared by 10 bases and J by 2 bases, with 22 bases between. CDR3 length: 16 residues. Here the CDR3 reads CANPGQPPSFTDTQYF. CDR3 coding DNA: TGTGCCAACCCTGGACAGCCCCCATCGTTCACAGATACGCAGTATTTT. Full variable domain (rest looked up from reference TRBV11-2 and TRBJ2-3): EAGVAQSPRYKIIEKRQSVAFWCNPISGHATLYWYQQILGQGPKLLIQFQNNGVVDDSQLPKDRFSAERLKGVDSTLKIQPAKLEDSAVYLCANPGQPPSFTDTQYFGPGTRLTVL.

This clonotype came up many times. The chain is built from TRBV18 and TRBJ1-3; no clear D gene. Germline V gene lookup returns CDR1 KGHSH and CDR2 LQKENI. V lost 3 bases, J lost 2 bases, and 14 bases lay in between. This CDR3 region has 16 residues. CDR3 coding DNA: TGTGCCAGCTCACCGTGGGATCTCGGGCCTGGAAACACCATATATTTT. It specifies CASSPWDLGPGNTIYF. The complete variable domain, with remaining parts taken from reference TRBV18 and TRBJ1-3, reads NAGVMQNPRHLVRRRGQEARLRCSPMKGHSHVYWYRQLPEEGLKFMVYLQKENIIDESGMPKERFSAEFPKEGPSILRIQQVVRGDSAAYFCASSPWDLGPGNTIYFGEGSWLTVV.

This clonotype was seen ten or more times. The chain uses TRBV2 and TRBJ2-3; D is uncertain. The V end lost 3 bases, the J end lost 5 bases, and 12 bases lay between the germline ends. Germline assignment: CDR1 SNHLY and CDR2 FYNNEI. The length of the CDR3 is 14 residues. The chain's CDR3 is CASSEDESEDTQYF. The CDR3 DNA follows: TGTGCCAGCAGTGAGGACGAATCGGAAGATACGCAGTATTTT.

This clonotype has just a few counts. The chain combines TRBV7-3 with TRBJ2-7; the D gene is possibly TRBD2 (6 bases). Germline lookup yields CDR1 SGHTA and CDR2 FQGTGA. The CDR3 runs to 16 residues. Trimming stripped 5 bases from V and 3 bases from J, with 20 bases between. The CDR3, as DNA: TGTGCCAGCAGCCAGAACCGGGGGTTTCCCCTCTACGAGCAGTACTTC. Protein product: CASSQNRGFPLYEQYF.

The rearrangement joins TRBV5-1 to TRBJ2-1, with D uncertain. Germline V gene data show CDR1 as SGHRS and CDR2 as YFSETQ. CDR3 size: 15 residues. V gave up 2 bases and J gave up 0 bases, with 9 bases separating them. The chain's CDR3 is CASSFDPSSYNEQFF. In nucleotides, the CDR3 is TGCGCCAGCAGCTTCGACCCCAGCTCCTACAATGAGCAGTTCTTC.

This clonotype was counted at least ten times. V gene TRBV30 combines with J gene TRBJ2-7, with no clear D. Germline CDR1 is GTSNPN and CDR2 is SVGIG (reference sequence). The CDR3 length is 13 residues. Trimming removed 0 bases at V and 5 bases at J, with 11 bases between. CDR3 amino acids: CAWSVGVSNEQYF. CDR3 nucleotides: TGTGCCTGGAGTGTGGGCGTCAGTAACGAGCAGTACTTC.

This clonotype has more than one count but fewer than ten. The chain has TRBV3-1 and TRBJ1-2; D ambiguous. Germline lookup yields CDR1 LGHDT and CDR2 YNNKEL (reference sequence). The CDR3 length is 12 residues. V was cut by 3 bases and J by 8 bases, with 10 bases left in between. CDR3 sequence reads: CASSQAKWGYTF. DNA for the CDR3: TGTGCCAGCAGCCAGGCGAAGTGGGGCTACACCTTC. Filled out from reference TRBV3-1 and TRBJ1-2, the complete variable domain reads DTAVSQTPKYLVTQMGNDKSIKCEQNLGHDTMYWYKQDSKKFLKIMFSYNNKELIINETVPNRFSPKSPDKAHLNLHINSLELGDSAVYFCASSQAKWGYTFGSGTRLTVV.

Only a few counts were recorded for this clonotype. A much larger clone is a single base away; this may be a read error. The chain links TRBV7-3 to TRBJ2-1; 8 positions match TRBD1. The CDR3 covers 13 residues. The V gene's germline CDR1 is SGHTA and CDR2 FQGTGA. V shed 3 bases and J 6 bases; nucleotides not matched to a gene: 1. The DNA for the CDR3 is TGTGCCAGCAGCTTCGACAGGGGCAATGAGCAGTTCTTC. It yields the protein CASSFDRGNEQFF.

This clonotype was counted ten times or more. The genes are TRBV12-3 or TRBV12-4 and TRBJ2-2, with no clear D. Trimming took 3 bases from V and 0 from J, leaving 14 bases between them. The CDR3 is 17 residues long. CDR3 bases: TGTGCCAGCAGTTTTAAGGGCGGCAGAACGAACACCGGGGAGCTGTTTTTT. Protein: CASSFKGGRTNTGELFF.

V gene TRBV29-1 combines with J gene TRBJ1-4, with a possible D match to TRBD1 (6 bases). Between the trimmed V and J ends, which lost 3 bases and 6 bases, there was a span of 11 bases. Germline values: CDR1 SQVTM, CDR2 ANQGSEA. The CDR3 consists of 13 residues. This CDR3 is CSVEGAFDEKLFF. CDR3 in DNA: TGCAGCGTTGAGGGGGCTTTTGATGAAAAACTGTTTTTT.

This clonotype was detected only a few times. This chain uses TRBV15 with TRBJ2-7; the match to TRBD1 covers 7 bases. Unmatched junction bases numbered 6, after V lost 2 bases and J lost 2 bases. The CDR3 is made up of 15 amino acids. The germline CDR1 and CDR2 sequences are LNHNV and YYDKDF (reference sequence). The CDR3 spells CATSRLSQGAYEQYF. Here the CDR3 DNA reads TGTGCCACCAGCAGATTAAGCCAGGGGGCCTACGAGCAGTACTTC.

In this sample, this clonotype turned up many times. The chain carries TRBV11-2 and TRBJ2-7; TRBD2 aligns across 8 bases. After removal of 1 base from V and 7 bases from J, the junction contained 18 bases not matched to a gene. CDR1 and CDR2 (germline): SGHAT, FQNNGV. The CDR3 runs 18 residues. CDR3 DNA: TGTGCCAGCAGCTTAGGGGGACTAGTCCGTCCGGGAAGAGGGGAGCAGTACTTC. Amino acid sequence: CASSLGGLVRPGRGEQYF.

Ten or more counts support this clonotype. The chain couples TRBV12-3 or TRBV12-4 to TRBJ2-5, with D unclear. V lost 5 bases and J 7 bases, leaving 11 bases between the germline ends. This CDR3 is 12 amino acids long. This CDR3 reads CASSITDGTQYF. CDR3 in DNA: TGTGCCAGCAGTATAACTGATGGGACCCAGTACTTC.

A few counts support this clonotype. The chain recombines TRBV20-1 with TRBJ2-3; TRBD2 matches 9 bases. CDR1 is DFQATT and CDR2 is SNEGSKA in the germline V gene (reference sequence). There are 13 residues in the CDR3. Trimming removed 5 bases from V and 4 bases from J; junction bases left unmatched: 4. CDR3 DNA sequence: TGCAGTGCTTTAGCGGGAGACTCAGATACGCAGTATTTT. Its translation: CSALAGDSDTQYF.

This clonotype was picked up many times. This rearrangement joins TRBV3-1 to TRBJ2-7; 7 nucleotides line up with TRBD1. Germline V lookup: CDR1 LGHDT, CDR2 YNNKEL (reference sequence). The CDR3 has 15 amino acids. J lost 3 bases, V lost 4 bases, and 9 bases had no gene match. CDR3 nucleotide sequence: TGTGCCAGCAGCCGTGGACAGGTTCTTAGCTACGAGCAGTACTTC. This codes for CASSRGQVLSYEQYF.

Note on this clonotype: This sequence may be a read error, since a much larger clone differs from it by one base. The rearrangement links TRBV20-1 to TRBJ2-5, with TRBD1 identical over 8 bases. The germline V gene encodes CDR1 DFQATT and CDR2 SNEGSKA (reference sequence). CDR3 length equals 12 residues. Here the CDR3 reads CSAGQGGETQCF. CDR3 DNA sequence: TGCAGTGCTGGACAGGGTGGTGAGACCCAGTGCTTC.

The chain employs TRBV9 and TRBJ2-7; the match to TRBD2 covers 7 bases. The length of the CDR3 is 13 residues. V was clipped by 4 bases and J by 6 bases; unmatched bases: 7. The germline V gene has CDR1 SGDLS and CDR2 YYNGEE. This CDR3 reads CASSRGDGTEQYF. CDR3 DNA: TGTGCCAGCAGCCGGGGGGACGGTACCGAGCAGTACTTC.

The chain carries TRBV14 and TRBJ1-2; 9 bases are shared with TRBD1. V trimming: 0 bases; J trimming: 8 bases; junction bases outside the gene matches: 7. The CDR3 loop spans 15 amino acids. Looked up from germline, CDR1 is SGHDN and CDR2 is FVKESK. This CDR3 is CASSQDRDREGGYTF. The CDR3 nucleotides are TGTGCCAGCAGCCAAGACAGGGACAGGGAAGGAGGCTACACCTTC.

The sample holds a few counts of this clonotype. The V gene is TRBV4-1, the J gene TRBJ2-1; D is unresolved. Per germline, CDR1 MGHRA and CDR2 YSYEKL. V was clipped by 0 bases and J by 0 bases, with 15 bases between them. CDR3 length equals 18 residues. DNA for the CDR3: TGCGCCAGCAGCCAAGAGGTACGGGCGGATAGCTCCTACAATGAGCAGTTCTTC. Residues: CASSQEVRADSSYNEQFF.

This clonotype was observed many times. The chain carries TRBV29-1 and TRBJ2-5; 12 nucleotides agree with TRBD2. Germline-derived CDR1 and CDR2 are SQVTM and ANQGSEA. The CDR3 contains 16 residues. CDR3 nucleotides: TGCAGTGTCTCCCGACTAGCGGGAGCCCTCCAAGAGACCCAGTACTTC. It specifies CSVSRLAGALQETQYF.

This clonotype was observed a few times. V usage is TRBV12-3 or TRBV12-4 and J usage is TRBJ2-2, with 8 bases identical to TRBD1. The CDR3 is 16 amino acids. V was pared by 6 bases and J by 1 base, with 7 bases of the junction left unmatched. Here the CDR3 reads CASRQAGTGNTGELFF. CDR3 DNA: TGTGCCAGCAGGCAGGCCGGGACAGGGAACACCGGGGAGCTGTTTTTT.